Following are 17 T cell receptor beta chains from one sample sequenced in a study of Ad26.COV2.S vaccination and SARS-CoV-2 variants. Only in-frame clones appear in the TCRdb table, and some are missing; sequencing was by immunoSEQ multiplex PCR. The sample yields roughly 510,000 clones, around 88% seen once. Treatment given: some 20 received Ad26.COV2.S at low or high dose, single or two shots; about 5 received placebo; per-sample allocation not given. Each sample was drawn 63 days after the first injection (of vaccine or placebo). The source material was peripheral blood, sampled in a trial of Ad26.COV2.S vaccine versus placebo. The receptor set was obtained from a person between 18 and 59 years old who received the Ad26.COV2.S COVID-19 vaccine or a placebo.

J is TRBJ2-3 and V is TRBV5-1; 9 bases are a match to TRBD2. CDR1 is SGHRS and CDR2 is YFSETQ in the germline V gene. The CDR3 consists of 15 residues. Germline trimming cut 0 bases from V and 6 bases from J; bases unmatched to any gene: 5. CDR3 DNA: TGCGCCAGCAGCTTGGAGGGCGGGAGGGCGGATACGCAGTATTTT. This encodes CASSLEGGRADTQYF.

Note on this clone: The junction departs from the called germline gene at one end, perhaps through a read error. The rearrangement links TRBV29-1 to TRBJ2-1; TRBD2 is a possible D gene (5 bases). The CDR3 length is 13 residues. Germline assignment: CDR1 SQVTM and CDR2 ANQGSEA. This chain's CDR3 is CSAETRFYNEQFF. CDR3 coding DNA: TGCAGCGCTGAAACTAGGTTCTACAATGAGCAGTTCTTC.

This chain connects TRBV7-9 to TRBJ2-3; D is undetermined. The germline V gene has CDR1 SEHNR and CDR2 FQNEAQ (reference sequence). The length of the CDR3 is 15 residues. V lost 2 bases and J lost 2, with 11 bases in between. For the CDR3, the DNA is TGTGCCAGCAGCTTAACGGAGACGACCACAGATACGCAGTATTTT. It translates to CASSLTETTTDTQYF.

This chain connects TRBV7-3 to TRBJ2-1, with D unclear. The germline CDR1 and CDR2 sequences are SGHTA and FQGTGA. The CDR3 has 16 amino acids. The V and J ends lost 4 bases and 0 bases respectively, with 13 bases between them. The CDR3 spells CASSSEIFSSYNEQFF. CDR3 coding DNA: TGTGCCAGCAGCTCCGAAATATTTAGCTCCTACAATGAGCAGTTCTTC.

This clone was observed once. J is TRBJ2-7 and V is TRBV15, with D possibly called TRBD1 or TRBD2 (5 bases each). Trimming removed 0 bases at V and 7 bases at J, with 10 bases between. Germline CDR1 LNHNV, CDR2 YYDKDF (reference sequence). This CDR3 region has 13 residues. The CDR3 DNA follows: TGTGCCACCAGCAGAGATCGGGACGGGGAGCAGTACTTC. It codes for CATSRDRDGEQYF.

V and J are TRBV29-1 and TRBJ2-3; the match to TRBD2 covers 8 bases. The CDR3 contains 15 residues. V gave up 3 bases and J gave up 3 bases; unmatched junction bases: 8. Per germline, CDR1 SQVTM and CDR2 ANQGSEA. The CDR3 sequence is CSVEGSGAGTDTQYF. Written as DNA, the CDR3 is TGCAGCGTTGAGGGTAGCGGGGCGGGGACAGATACGCAGTATTTT.

The rearrangement joins TRBV5-8 to TRBJ2-5, with 10 bases identical to TRBD2. Per the germline V gene, CDR1 is SGHTS and CDR2 is YDEGEE. The CDR3 is 17 residues long. V dropped 2 bases and J dropped 1; count of bases not matched to a gene: 8. The CDR3 protein is CASSFSVLAGAQETQYF. The CDR3 DNA follows: TGTGCCAGCAGCTTTTCGGTGCTAGCGGGAGCCCAAGAGACCCAGTACTTC.

The chain joins TRBV15 to TRBJ2-3, with D hard to call. The CDR3 length is 12 residues. Trimming removed 9 bases at V and 6 bases at J, with 13 bases between. Germline V CDR1 and CDR2: LNHNV, YYDKDF (reference sequence). The CDR3, as DNA: TGTGCCACTTCAAGAAACGAGGATACGCAGTATTTT. Translation gives CATSRNEDTQYF.

The chain has TRBV15 and TRBJ2-7, with D possibly being TRBD1 (6 bases). The length of the CDR3 is 14 residues. Trimming removed 5 bases from V and 2 bases from J, with 13 bases in between. Germline loops: CDR1 LNHNV, CDR2 YYDKDF (reference sequence). DNA for the CDR3: TGTGCCACCAGCTCCCGGGACAAAGCCTACGAGCAGTACTTC. Translated: CATSSRDKAYEQYF.

The V and J genes are TRBV29-1 and TRBJ1-2; D gene ambiguous. Germline CDR1 is SQVTM and CDR2 is ANQGSEA. The CDR3 covers 12 residues. The V and J ends lost 3 bases and 2 bases respectively, with 7 bases between them. DNA for the CDR3: TGCAGCGTTGACGTCTCCAACTATGGCTACACCTTC. Translation gives CSVDVSNYGYTF. The full variable domain, with the rest looked up from reference TRBV29-1 and TRBJ1-2, is SAVISQKPSRDICQRGTSLTIQCQVDSQVTMMFWYRQQPGQSLTLIATANQGSEATYESGFVIDKFPISRPNLTFSTLTVSNMSPEDSSIYLCSVDVSNYGYTFGSGTRLTVV.

The V call is TRBV18, the J call TRBJ2-3, with TRBD1 matching over 10 bases. This CDR3 region has 17 residues. CDR1 and CDR2 from the germline V gene are KGHSH and LQKENI. Trimming at V came to 6 bases and at J to 4 bases, leaving 13 bases not matched to a gene. This CDR3 reads CASSPLGTGASPDTQYF. The CDR3 nucleotides read TGTGCCAGCTCCCCGCTCGGGACAGGGGCTTCCCCAGATACGCAGTATTTT.

The V and J genes are TRBV5-1 and TRBJ2-1; TRBD1 matches at 12 bases. CDR1 is SGHRS and CDR2 is YFSETQ in the germline V gene. The J segment lost 12 bases and the V segment lost 3 bases, leaving 16 bases of the junction unmatched. This CDR3 comprises 17 residues. The CDR3 nucleotides read TGCGCCAGCAGCTGGACTGAGCCCGGGACAGGGGGCGGTAGGCAGTTCTTC. Protein: CASSWTEPGTGGGRQFF. Together with reference TRBV5-1 and TRBJ2-1, the CDR3 gives the full variable domain: KAGVTQTPRYLIKTRGQQVTLSCSPISGHRSVSWYQQTPGQGLQFLFEYFSETQRNKGNFPGRFSGRQFSNSRSEMNVSTLELGDSALYLCASSWTEPGTGGGRQFFGPGTRLTVL.

The chain combines TRBV28 with TRBJ1-2, with TRBD1 matching 8 bases. Trimming at V came to 2 bases and at J to 8 bases, leaving 7 bases not matched to a gene. CDR1 and CDR2 (germline): MDHEN, SYDVKM. The CDR3 extends over 14 amino acids. CDR3 nucleotides: TGTGCCAGCAGTTTAATGGACAGGGAGGGAGGCTACACCTTC. It is translated as CASSLMDREGGYTF.

This chain joins TRBV10-3 and TRBJ2-5, with no clear D. This CDR3 spans 11 amino acids. Trimming took off 3 bases at V and 5 bases at J, with 4 bases between the two ends. Germline assignment: CDR1 ENHRY and CDR2 SYGVKD. Here the CDR3 DNA reads TGTGCCATCAGTGAAATGGAGACCCAGTACTTC. Protein: CAISEMETQYF.

The chain joins TRBV7-2 to TRBJ2-7, with D perhaps matching TRBD2 (6 bases). CDR1 and CDR2 from the germline V gene are SGHTA and FQGNSA. The CDR3 spans 15 residues. V dropped 1 base and J dropped 0 bases, with 10 bases sitting between them. The CDR3 is CASSLVVADSYEQYF. CDR3 nucleotide sequence: TGTGCCAGCAGCTTAGTAGTAGCGGACTCCTACGAGCAGTACTTC.

CDR3 sequence (DNA): TGTGCCAGTAGAGACAGGGGAGAATCACCCCTCCACTTT. This codes for CASRDRGESPLHF. The V gene is TRBV19, the J gene TRBJ1-6, with 8 nucleotides matching TRBD1. In germline, CDR1 is LNHDA, CDR2 SQIVND (reference sequence). After removal of 6 bases from V and 10 bases from J, the junction contained 5 bases not matched to a gene. The length of the CDR3 is 13 residues.

The CDR3 coding sequence is TGTGCCACCGCAAAGCGGGGACAGGGCCCCTACGAGCAGTACTTC. Translation: CATAKRGQGPYEQYF. The chain uses TRBV6-5 and TRBJ2-7; 9 bases are a match to TRBD1. Germline V CDR1 and CDR2: MNHEY, SVGAGI. Trimming took 10 bases from V and 2 from J; bases not matched to a gene: 12. This CDR3 spans 15 amino acids.